Shown below are 10 T cell receptor beta chains from a single sample sequenced in a study of T cell clones after liver transplantation. The table came from immunoSEQ multiplex PCR; TCRdb's copy has only in-frame clones and leaves some out. The sample lists about 72,000 clones; 90% were seen once. The sample was CD4+ T cells from blood, taken before liver transplant. Receptors originate from a human donor who received a liver transplant.

This clone was picked up a small number of times. The rearrangement uses TRBV5-6 and TRBJ2-5, with 11 bases fitting TRBD2. Looked up from germline, CDR1 is SGHDT and CDR2 is YYEEEE. V dropped 0 bases and J dropped 3; count of bases not matched to a gene: 7. This CDR3 has 17 amino acids. The CDR3 is CASSLVGASGRKETQYF. The DNA of the CDR3 is TGTGCCAGCAGCTTGGTTGGGGCTAGCGGGAGGAAAGAGACCCAGTACTTC.

V usage is TRBV7-6 and J usage is TRBJ2-3, with a weak D call TRBD2 (5 bases). V lost 5 bases and J lost 7, with 13 bases in between. Germline CDR1 is SGHVS and CDR2 is FNYEAQ. The CDR3 has 13 residues. The CDR3 nucleotides read TGTGCCAGCAGCCAAGAGGGCAGATATACGCAGTATTTT. Translation gives CASSQEGRYTQYF.

This rearrangement joins TRBV30 to TRBJ1-2, with no clear D. Germline lookup yields CDR1 GTSNPN and CDR2 SVGIG (reference sequence). The CDR3 loop spans 11 amino acids. V lost 1 base and J lost 5, with 5 bases in between. Here the CDR3 reads CAWSGGYGYTF. The CDR3 nucleotides read TGTGCCTGGAGTGGAGGGTATGGCTACACCTTC. Full variable domain (missing parts from reference TRBV30 and TRBJ1-2): SQTIHQWPATLVQPVGSPLSLECTVEGTSNPNLYWYRQAAGRGLQLLFYSVGIGQISSEVPQNLSASRPQDRQFILSSKKLLLSDSGFYLCAWSGGYGYTFGSGTRLTVV.

The chain is built from TRBV4-2 and TRBJ2-7, with D maybe TRBD2 (6 bases). The CDR3 totals 13 residues. The V gene lost 4 bases and the J gene lost 5 bases, with 12 bases spanning the gap. Germline CDR1 reads LGHNA; CDR2 reads YNFKEQ. CDR3 in amino acids: CASSPSGLHEQYF. The CDR3 DNA reads TGTGCCAGCAGCCCCTCCGGACTACACGAGCAGTACTTC.

V and J are TRBV2 and TRBJ2-3; 8 nucleotides agree with TRBD1. Germline values: CDR1 SNHLY, CDR2 FYNNEI. This CDR3 is built from 15 residues. With V trimmed by 1 base and J by 5 bases, 5 bases remained unmatched. The CDR3, as DNA: TGTGCCAGCAGTGAAGTCGGGACAGGTAAAGATACGCAGTATTTT. This encodes CASSEVGTGKDTQYF.

This chain joins TRBV30 and TRBJ2-1; no firm D call. CDR1 is GTSNPN and CDR2 is SVGIG in the germline V gene (reference sequence). This CDR3 is 13 amino acids long. The germline V and J ends were trimmed by 1 base and 9 bases, with 13 bases remaining between them. CDR3 coding DNA: TGTGCCTGGAGTGACCTAGTGGCACTTGAGCAGTTCTTC. It translates to CAWSDLVALEQFF. Filled out from reference TRBV30 and TRBJ2-1, the complete variable domain reads SQTIHQWPATLVQPVGSPLSLECTVEGTSNPNLYWYRQAAGRGLQLLFYSVGIGQISSEVPQNLSASRPQDRQFILSSKKLLLSDSGFYLCAWSDLVALEQFFGPGTRLTVL.

The rearrangement links TRBV10-2 to TRBJ2-5; 12 bases fit TRBD1. This CDR3 is built from 13 residues. Germline V gives CDR1 WSHSY, CDR2 SAAADI. The V segment lost 5 bases and the J segment 8 bases; nucleotides outside the gene matches: 3. The CDR3 here is CASSPGQGATQYF. Written as DNA, the CDR3 is TGCGCCAGCAGTCCGGGACAGGGGGCAACCCAGTACTTC.

The V and J genes are TRBV5-8 and TRBJ1-4; TRBD1 matches 7 bases. With 6 bases clipped from V and 4 bases from J, the junction kept 6 bases outside the gene matches. The germline CDR1 and CDR2 sequences are SGHTS and YDEGEE. This CDR3 spans 14 amino acids. CDR3: CASMGDRLNEKLFF. The CDR3 DNA reads TGTGCCAGCATGGGGGACAGACTTAATGAAAAACTGTTTTTT.

The V and J genes are TRBV30 and TRBJ2-1; 9 nucleotides match TRBD2. V dropped 0 bases and J dropped 6; count of bases not matched to a gene: 3. Per germline, CDR1 GTSNPN and CDR2 SVGIG (reference sequence). This CDR3 has 14 amino acids. Written as DNA, the CDR3 is TGTGCCTGGAGTGTCACTAGCGGGCCCAATGAGCAGTTCTTC. This encodes CAWSVTSGPNEQFF.

This sequence joins TRBV14 and TRBJ2-3; TRBD2 aligns across 10 bases. CDR3 length equals 18 residues. CDR1 and CDR2 (germline): SGHDN, FVKESK. J lost 1 base, V lost 5 bases, and 12 bases had no gene match. CDR3 sequence: CASSTKGAGGPGTDTQYF. The CDR3 region has the DNA TGTGCCAGCAGCACTAAGGGAGCGGGAGGGCCGGGCACAGATACGCAGTATTTT.